This T cell receptor beta chain came from a study of neurological immune-mediated disorders. General observations from the study: The level of TCR clonal expansion was highest in patients with HTLV-1-associated myelopathy and lowest in multiple sclerosis, where it fell below the level seen in healthy controls.

In this sample, this clonotype turned up many times. Antigen unknown. The time point was: technical triplicate 1. 5'RACE with 10-nucleotide random UMIs produced the cDNA. TCRdb ran MiXCR on the 5' RACE reads and lists one entry per CDR3 protein. The table lists some 38,000 distinct CDR3 sequences, over 8.5% of them singletons, with roughly 3.9% in the top ten. The CDR3 is 16 residues long. The trim removed 4 bases at V and 1 base at J, leaving 9 bases unmatched. CDR1 is MGHRA and CDR2 is YSYEKL in the germline V gene. The origin of this receptor is a man aged 60-69 years with HTLV-1-associated myelopathy (HAM/TSP). Sequenced input: PBMCs. This chain links TRBV4-1 with TRBJ2-7; 8 bases are shared with TRBD2. The CDR3 sequence is CASSPGVAGLSYEQYF. The CDR3 DNA is TGCGCCAGCAGCCCAGGGGTAGCGGGATTGTCCTACGAGCAGTACTTC.